The 31 T cell receptor beta chains below were found in one sample sequenced in a study of PD-L1 blockade in urothelial cancer. Time point denoted: pretreatment peripheral blood. The repertoire was sequenced with immunoSEQ multiplex PCR; TCRdb's copy has only in-frame clones and lacks some. The table includes fewer than 40,000 clones, roughly nine tenths detected once. This material consisted of PBMCs, taken around atezolizumab (anti-PD-L1) treatment. The receptors originated from a woman in her sixties or seventies with urothelial cancer.

This clone was observed once. The chain is built from TRBV28 and TRBJ1-1; D ambiguous. With 9 bases removed from V and 3 bases from J, the gap between germline ends came to 8 bases. The CDR3 is 11 residues long. In germline, CDR1 is MDHEN, CDR2 SYDVKM. CDR3 bases: TGTGCCAGTCTTCAGGACACTGAAGCTTTCTTT. Its translation: CASLQDTEAFF.

The V gene is TRBV11-2, the J gene TRBJ2-1; tentatively, D is TRBD2 (6 bases). The V gene's germline CDR1 is SGHAT and CDR2 FQNNGV. This CDR3 region has 15 residues. V was pared by 5 bases and J by 7 bases, with 18 bases between. The CDR3 DNA reads TGTGCCAGCAGCATGACATCCGGGACTGGGAATGAGCAGTTCTTC. Encoded protein: CASSMTSGTGNEQFF.

The genes are TRBV19 and TRBJ1-1, with D perhaps matching TRBD1 (5 bases). This CDR3 contains 14 residues. Trimming took off 7 bases at V and 4 bases at J, with 16 bases between the two ends. CDR1 and CDR2 from the germline V gene are LNHDA and SQIVND (reference sequence). This CDR3 reads CASTANRYATEAFF. Written as DNA, the CDR3 is TGTGCCAGTACGGCCAACAGGTACGCCACTGAAGCTTTCTTT.

This chain connects TRBV2 to TRBJ1-5; possibly TRBD1 for D (5 bases). V shed 6 bases and J shed 10 bases, with 13 bases lying between them. The V gene's germline CDR1 is SNHLY and CDR2 FYNNEI. The CDR3 covers 12 residues. The CDR3 nucleotides read TGTGCCAGCAGCCTGCAGGGTGGTCCCCAGCATTTT. As protein: CASSLQGGPQHF. Full variable domain (missing parts from reference TRBV2 and TRBJ1-5): EPEVTQTPSHQVTQMGQEVILRCVPISNHLYFYWYRQILGQKVEFLVSFYNNEISEKSEIFDDQFSVERPDGSNFTLKIRSTKLEDSAMYFCASSLQGGPQHFGDGTRLSIL.

For this clone: In the same sample, other DNA sequences code for this CDR3. The gene calls are TRBV5-4 and TRBJ2-7; 9 nucleotides agree with TRBD1. CDR1 is SGHNT, CDR2 YYREEE, per germline (reference sequence). Trimming took 2 bases from V and 0 from J; bases not matched to a gene: 0. The length of the CDR3 is 14 residues. This CDR3 reads CASSLQGASYEQYF. The CDR3 coding sequence is TGTGCCAGCAGCTTACAGGGGGCCTCCTACGAGCAGTACTTC.

The chain combines TRBV9 with TRBJ2-1; 13 positions match TRBD2. Germline loops: CDR1 SGDLS, CDR2 YYNGEE. CDR3 length: 15 residues. After removal of 4 bases from V and 5 bases from J, the junction contained 3 bases not matched to a gene. The chain's CDR3 is CASSIGLAGDNEQFF. The DNA for the CDR3 is TGTGCCAGCAGCATCGGACTAGCGGGAGACAATGAGCAGTTCTTC.

The rearrangement joins TRBV25-1 to TRBJ2-5; no clear D gene. V dropped 3 bases and J dropped 5 bases, with 4 bases sitting between them. There are 11 residues in the CDR3. Germline V gene lookup returns CDR1 MGHDK and CDR2 SYGVNS. The CDR3 bases are TGTGCCAGCAGTGATTCTGAGACCCAGTACTTC. Translation: CASSDSETQYF.

The V and J genes are TRBV7-2 and TRBJ2-5; 8 bases fit TRBD2. CDR1 is SGHTA and CDR2 is FQGNSA in the germline V gene. Trimming at V came to 5 bases and at J to 1 base, leaving 6 bases not matched to a gene. The CDR3 covers 15 residues. CDR3: CASSRGGAGQETQYF. In DNA form, the CDR3 reads TGTGCCAGCAGCCGGGGGGGAGCGGGCCAAGAGACCCAGTACTTC.

In nucleotides, the CDR3 is TGCGCCAGCAGCCTTATAGCGGGGTCATCCTACGAGCAGTACTTC. Protein product: CASSLIAGSSYEQYF. This chain connects TRBV4-1 to TRBJ2-7, with 8 bases matching TRBD2. The CDR3 runs 15 residues. With V trimmed by 4 bases and J by 1 base, 6 bases remained unmatched. The V gene's germline CDR1 is MGHRA and CDR2 YSYEKL.

This clone was picked up a small number of times. The chain uses TRBV30 and TRBJ2-1; D call uncertain. The germline CDR1 and CDR2 sequences are GTSNPN and SVGIG (reference sequence). The V end was cut by 0 bases, the J end by 9 bases, with 6 bases between. CDR3 length: 11 residues. The DNA of the CDR3 is TGTGCCTGGAGTGTACAGTTTGAGCAGTTCTTC. Amino acid sequence: CAWSVQFEQFF. The entire variable domain, with the rest obtained from reference TRBV30 and TRBJ2-1, is as follows: SQTIHQWPATLVQPVGSPLSLECTVEGTSNPNLYWYRQAAGRGLQLLFYSVGIGQISSEVPQNLSASRPQDRQFILSSKKLLLSDSGFYLCAWSVQFEQFFGPGTRLTVL.

The rearrangement links TRBV5-1 to TRBJ1-1; 9 nucleotides line up with TRBD1. The germline V gene has CDR1 SGHRS and CDR2 YFSETQ. This CDR3 has 17 residues. The ends lost 3 bases at V and 0 bases at J; junction bases unmatched: 9. Here the CDR3 DNA reads TGCGCCAGCAGCTCCCTCCGGACAGGGGCTTTGAACACTGAAGCTTTCTTT. Its translation: CASSSLRTGALNTEAFF.

This clone was picked up a small number of times. J is TRBJ2-7 and V is TRBV11-2, with D maybe TRBD1 (5 bases). Germline V gene lookup returns CDR1 SGHAT and CDR2 FQNNGV. V was pared by 5 bases and J by 7 bases, with 15 bases between. The CDR3 totals 13 residues. Written as DNA, the CDR3 is TGTGCCAGCAGCCACAGGCTTGTTGGGGAGCAGTACTTC. Its protein product is CASSHRLVGEQYF.

The chain has TRBV9 and TRBJ1-5; 7 bases map to TRBD1. This CDR3 region has 14 residues. Germline trimming cut 2 bases from V and 3 bases from J; bases unmatched to any gene: 2. Germline lookup yields CDR1 SGDLS and CDR2 YYNGEE. This chain's CDR3 is CASSVTGINQPQHF. CDR3 nucleotide sequence: TGTGCCAGCAGCGTGACAGGGATCAATCAGCCCCAGCATTTT.

The chain is built from TRBV28 and TRBJ1-2; the D is unclear. Germline lookup yields CDR1 MDHEN and CDR2 SYDVKM. V gave up 2 bases and J gave up 3 bases, with 4 bases separating them. The CDR3 contains 12 residues. CDR3: CASSLQYYGYTF. In nucleotides, the CDR3 is TGTGCCAGCAGTTTACAGTACTATGGCTACACCTTC.

The chain joins TRBV7-2 to TRBJ1-2; possible D gene TRBD1, 6 bases. The CDR3 is 15 residues long. Germline V gives CDR1 SGHTA, CDR2 FQGNSA. Trimming cost V 5 bases and J 3 bases, with 16 bases left between them. The DNA of the CDR3 is TGTGCCAGCAGCCTAGGATGGGGGGGCTACTATGGCTACACCTTC. It codes for CASSLGWGGYYGYTF.

This clone has a single count. This chain links TRBV5-1 with TRBJ2-7; 8 nucleotides match TRBD1. V shed 3 bases, J shed 4 bases, and the junction held 6 bases outside the gene matches. The CDR3 sequence is 14 residues long. Germline V gene data show CDR1 as SGHRS and CDR2 as YFSETQ. The CDR3 reads CASSWPGGSYEQYF. As DNA, the CDR3 is TGCGCCAGCAGCTGGCCAGGGGGCTCTTACGAGCAGTACTTC.

J is TRBJ1-2 and V is TRBV5-1, with D unresolved. V lost 2 bases and J 8 bases, leaving 13 bases between the germline ends. CDR3 size: 13 residues. CDR1 SGHRS and CDR2 YFSETQ come from the germline V gene. CDR3: CASSLDPSGGYTF. The CDR3 DNA reads TGCGCCAGCAGCTTAGACCCATCGGGGGGCTACACCTTC.

This rearrangement joins TRBV15 to TRBJ2-5; the match to TRBD2 covers 7 bases. Germline lookup yields CDR1 LNHNV and CDR2 YYDKDF (reference sequence). Unmatched junction bases numbered 5, after V lost 5 bases and J lost 2 bases. This CDR3 is 14 amino acids long. The CDR3 DNA is TGTGCCACCAGCGCCCGGGACTATCAAGAGACCCAGTACTTC. Translation gives CATSARDYQETQYF.

The chain has TRBV6-5 and TRBJ2-3; TRBD2 matches 10 bases. Trimming cost V 6 bases and J 9 bases; bases outside gene matches: 9. This CDR3 comprises 14 residues. Looked up from germline, CDR1 is MNHEY and CDR2 is SVGAGI. Here the CDR3 reads CASSPGLAPRTQYF. CDR3 coding DNA: TGTGCCAGCAGCCCGGGACTAGCGCCCAGGACGCAGTATTTT.

This clone is a singleton in its sample. This sequence joins TRBV5-1 and TRBJ2-2, with 8 bases matching TRBD2. CDR3 length: 14 amino acids. Germline lookup yields CDR1 SGHRS and CDR2 YFSETQ. V gave up 3 bases and J gave up 3 bases; unmatched junction bases: 1. In DNA form, the CDR3 reads TGCGCCAGCAGCTCGGGGGGGTACACCGGGGAGCTGTTTTTT. Protein: CASSSGGYTGELFF.

This clone was seen only once. V is TRBV7-6 and J is TRBJ2-3; 8 nucleotides align to TRBD2. The CDR3 has 18 amino acids. After removal of 5 bases from V and 3 bases from J, the junction contained 16 bases not matched to a gene. The germline V gene encodes CDR1 SGHVS and CDR2 FNYEAQ. The CDR3 reads CASSPSGTYGTRTDTQYF. CDR3 DNA sequence: TGTGCCAGCAGCCCGTCAGGGACATACGGGACTAGAACAGATACGCAGTATTTT.

The J gene is TRBJ1-1, the V gene TRBV6-1; no definite D call. Germline V gives CDR1 MNHNS, CDR2 SASEGT. The V end lost 1 base, the J end lost 6 bases, and 9 bases lay between the germline ends. This CDR3 spans 13 amino acids. The CDR3 spells CASSEVSLSEAFF. CDR3 DNA: TGTGCCAGCAGTGAAGTCTCCCTCTCTGAAGCTTTCTTT.

The DNA for the CDR3 is TGCGCCAGCAGCAACCCGACAGGTCTCGCATTGGATGAGCAGTTCTTC. As protein: CASSNPTGLALDEQFF. The chain recombines TRBV5-1 with TRBJ2-1, with D maybe TRBD1 (6 bases). This CDR3 region has 16 residues. Trimming shortened V by 4 bases and J by 8 bases, and 22 bases separated the two germline ends. The germline V gene encodes CDR1 SGHRS and CDR2 YFSETQ.

The chain has TRBV4-3 and TRBJ1-1, with D possibly TRBD1 on 6 matching bases. V was clipped by 9 bases and J by 0 bases, with 14 bases between them. Per germline, CDR1 LGHNA and CDR2 YSLEER. The CDR3 is made up of 14 amino acids. This chain's CDR3 is CASQDRGLNTEAFF. The CDR3, as DNA: TGCGCCAGTCAGGACAGAGGATTGAACACTGAAGCTTTCTTT.

The chain recombines TRBV4-3 with TRBJ2-7, with 11 bases fitting TRBD2. The CDR3 sequence is 17 residues long. CDR1 and CDR2 (germline): LGHNA, YSLEER. The trim removed 0 bases at V and 3 bases at J, leaving 7 bases unmatched. CDR3 region: CASSQEDGTSGVYEQYF. The CDR3, as DNA: TGCGCCAGCAGCCAAGAGGACGGGACTAGCGGCGTCTACGAGCAGTACTTC.

This clone showed up just once. V and J are TRBV6-1 and TRBJ2-5, with D perhaps matching TRBD1 (5 bases). The CDR3 length is 14 residues. CDR1 and CDR2 (germline): MNHNS, SASEGT. V was clipped by 6 bases and J by 0 bases, with 11 bases between them. For the CDR3, the DNA is TGTGCCAGCAGGGGGCCAAGGAACCAAGAGACCCAGTACTTC. This sequence encodes CASRGPRNQETQYF.

V usage is TRBV6-6 and J usage is TRBJ1-2; 7 bases line up with TRBD1. This CDR3 region has 13 residues. Germline CDR1 is MNHNY and CDR2 is SVGAGI (reference sequence). V was clipped by 6 bases and J by 3 bases; unmatched bases: 4. The CDR3 region has the DNA TGTGCCAGCAGAATCGGGACAGACTATGGCTACACCTTC. It is translated as CASRIGTDYGYTF.

The genes are TRBV7-2 and TRBJ2-7; TRBD2 agrees at 10 bases. There are 18 residues in the CDR3. V lost 5 bases to trimming and J lost 2 bases; unmatched junction nucleotides: 15. CDR1 SGHTA and CDR2 FQGNSA come from the germline V gene. This CDR3 is CASSQGTSGTLRTYEQYF. CDR3 nucleotides: TGTGCCAGCAGCCAAGGTACTAGCGGGACCCTAAGAACCTACGAGCAGTACTTC.

V and J are TRBV28 and TRBJ2-1; 12 nucleotides line up with TRBD2. CDR1 MDHEN and CDR2 SYDVKM come from the germline V gene. The CDR3 is 16 residues long. Germline trimming cut 4 bases from V and 11 bases from J; bases unmatched to any gene: 12. CDR3 sequence (DNA): TGTGCCAGCAGTTCCTACCGACTAGCGGGAGAGGATCAGCAGTTCTTC. The encoded protein is CASSSYRLAGEDQQFF.

The chain is built from TRBV27 and TRBJ1-1, with TRBD1 matching 7 bases. Germline V gene data show CDR1 as MNHEY and CDR2 as SMNVEV (reference sequence). The length of the CDR3 is 14 residues. Trimming at V came to 5 bases and at J to 4 bases, leaving 7 bases not matched to a gene. The CDR3 sequence is CASSPGDSSTEAFF. The CDR3 DNA is TGTGCCAGCAGTCCCGGGGACAGCTCCACTGAAGCTTTCTTT.

The V and J genes are TRBV5-4 and TRBJ2-7, with 9 bases fitting TRBD2. Trimming at V came to 0 bases and at J to 4 bases, leaving 5 bases not matched to a gene. Germline assignment: CDR1 SGHNT and CDR2 YYREEE (reference sequence). This CDR3 has 15 amino acids. The CDR3 protein is CASSLGSGSIYEQYF. CDR3 bases: TGTGCCAGCAGCTTGGGTAGCGGGAGTATATACGAGCAGTACTTC.